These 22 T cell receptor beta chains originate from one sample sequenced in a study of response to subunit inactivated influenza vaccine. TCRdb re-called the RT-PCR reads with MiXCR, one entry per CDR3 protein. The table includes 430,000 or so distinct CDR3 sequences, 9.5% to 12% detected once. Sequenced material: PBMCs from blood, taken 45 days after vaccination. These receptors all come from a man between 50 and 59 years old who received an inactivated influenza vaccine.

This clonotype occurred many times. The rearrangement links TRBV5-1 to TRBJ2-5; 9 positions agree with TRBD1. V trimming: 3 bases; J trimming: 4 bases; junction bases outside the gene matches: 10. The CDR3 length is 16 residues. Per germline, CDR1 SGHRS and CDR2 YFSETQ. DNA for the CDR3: TGCGCCAGCAGCTCCAGACTACAGGGGGCCGGAGAGACCCAGTACTTC. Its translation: CASSSRLQGAGETQYF. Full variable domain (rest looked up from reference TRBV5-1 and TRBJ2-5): KAGVTQTPRYLIKTRGQQVTLSCSPISGHRSVSWYQQTPGQGLQFLFEYFSETQRNKGNFPGRFSGRQFSNSRSEMNVSTLELGDSALYLCASSSRLQGAGETQYFGPGTRLLVL.

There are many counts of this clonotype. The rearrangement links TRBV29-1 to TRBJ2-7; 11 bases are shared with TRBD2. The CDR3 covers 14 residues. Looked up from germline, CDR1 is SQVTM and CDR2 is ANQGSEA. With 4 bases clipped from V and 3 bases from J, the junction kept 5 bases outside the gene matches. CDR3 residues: CSVVGLAGGYEQYF. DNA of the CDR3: TGCAGCGTTGTTGGGCTAGCGGGAGGCTACGAGCAGTACTTC.

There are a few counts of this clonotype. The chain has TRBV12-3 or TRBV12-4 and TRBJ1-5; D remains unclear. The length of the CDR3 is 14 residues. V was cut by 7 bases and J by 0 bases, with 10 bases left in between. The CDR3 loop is CASKDSFSNQPQHF. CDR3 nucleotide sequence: TGTGCCAGCAAAGACTCGTTTAGCAATCAGCCCCAGCATTTT.

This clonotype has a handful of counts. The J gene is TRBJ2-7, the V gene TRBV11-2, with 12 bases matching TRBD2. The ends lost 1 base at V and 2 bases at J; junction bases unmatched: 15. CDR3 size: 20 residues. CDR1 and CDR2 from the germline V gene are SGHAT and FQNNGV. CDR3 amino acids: CASSLVASSGGAGSTYEQYF. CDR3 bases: TGTGCCAGCAGCTTAGTGGCGTCTAGCGGGGGGGCTGGTTCAACCTACGAGCAGTACTTC.

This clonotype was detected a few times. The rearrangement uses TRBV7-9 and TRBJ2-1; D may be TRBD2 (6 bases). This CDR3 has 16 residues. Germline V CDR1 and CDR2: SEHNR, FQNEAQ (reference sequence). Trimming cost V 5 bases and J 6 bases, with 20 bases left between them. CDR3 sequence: CASSQPPSAMGNEQFF. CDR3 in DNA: TGTGCCAGCAGCCAGCCCCCTAGCGCGATGGGCAATGAGCAGTTCTTC.

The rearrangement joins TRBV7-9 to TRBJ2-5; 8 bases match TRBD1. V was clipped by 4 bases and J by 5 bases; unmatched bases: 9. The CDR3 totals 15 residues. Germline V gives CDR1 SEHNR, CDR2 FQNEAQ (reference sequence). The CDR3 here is CASSSPRTGMETQYF. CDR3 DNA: TGTGCCAGCAGCTCGCCCCGGACAGGGATGGAGACCCAGTACTTC.

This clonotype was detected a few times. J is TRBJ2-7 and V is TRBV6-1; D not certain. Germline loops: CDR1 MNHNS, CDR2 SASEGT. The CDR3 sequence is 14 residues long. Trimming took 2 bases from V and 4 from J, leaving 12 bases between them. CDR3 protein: CASSELYSTYEQYF. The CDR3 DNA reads TGTGCCAGCAGTGAATTGTACTCAACGTACGAGCAGTACTTC.

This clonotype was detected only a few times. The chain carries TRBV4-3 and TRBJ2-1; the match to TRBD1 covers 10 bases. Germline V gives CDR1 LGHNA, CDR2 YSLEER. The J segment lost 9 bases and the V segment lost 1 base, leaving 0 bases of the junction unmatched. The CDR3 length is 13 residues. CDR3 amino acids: CASSQGDRGEQFF. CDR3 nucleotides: TGCGCCAGCAGCCAAGGGGACAGGGGTGAGCAGTTCTTC.

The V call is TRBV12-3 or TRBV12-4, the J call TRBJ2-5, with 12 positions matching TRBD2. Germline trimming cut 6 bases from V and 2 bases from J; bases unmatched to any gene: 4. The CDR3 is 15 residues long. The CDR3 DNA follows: TGTGCCAGCAGGGGACTAGCGGGCGCGCAAGAGACCCAGTACTTC. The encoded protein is CASRGLAGAQETQYF.

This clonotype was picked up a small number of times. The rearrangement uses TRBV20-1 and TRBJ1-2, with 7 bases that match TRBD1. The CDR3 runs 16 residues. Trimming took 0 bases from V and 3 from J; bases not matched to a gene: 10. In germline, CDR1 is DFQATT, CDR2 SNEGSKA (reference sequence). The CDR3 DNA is TGCAGTGCTAGAGATCCGACAGGGTCGGTCGACTATGGCTACACCTTC. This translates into CSARDPTGSVDYGYTF.

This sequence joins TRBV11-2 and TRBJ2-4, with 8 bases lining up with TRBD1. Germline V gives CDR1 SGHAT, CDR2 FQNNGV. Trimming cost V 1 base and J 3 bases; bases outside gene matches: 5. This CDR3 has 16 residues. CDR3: CASSLAGDRGKNIQYF. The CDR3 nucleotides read TGTGCCAGCAGCTTAGCGGGTGACAGGGGCAAAAACATTCAGTACTTC.

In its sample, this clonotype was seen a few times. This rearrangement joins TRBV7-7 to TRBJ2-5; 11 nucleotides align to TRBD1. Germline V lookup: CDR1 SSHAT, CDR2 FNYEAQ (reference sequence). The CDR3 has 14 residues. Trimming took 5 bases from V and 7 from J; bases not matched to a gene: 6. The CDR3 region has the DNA TGTGCCAGCAGCCAAGGACAGGGGGCCGGGACCCAGTACTTC. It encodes CASSQGQGAGTQYF.

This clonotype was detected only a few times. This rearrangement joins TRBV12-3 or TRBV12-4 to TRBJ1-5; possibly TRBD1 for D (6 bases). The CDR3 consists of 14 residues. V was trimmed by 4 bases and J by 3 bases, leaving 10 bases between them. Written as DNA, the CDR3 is TGTGCCAGCAGTTACCAGGGGAACAATCAGCCCCAGCATTTT. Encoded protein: CASSYQGNNQPQHF.

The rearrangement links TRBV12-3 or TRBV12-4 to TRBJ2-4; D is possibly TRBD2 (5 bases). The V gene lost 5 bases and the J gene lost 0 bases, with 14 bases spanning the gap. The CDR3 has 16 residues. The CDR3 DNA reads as TGTGCCAGCAGTATATCCGGGATGTTAGCCAAAAACATTCAGTACTTC. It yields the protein CASSISGMLAKNIQYF.

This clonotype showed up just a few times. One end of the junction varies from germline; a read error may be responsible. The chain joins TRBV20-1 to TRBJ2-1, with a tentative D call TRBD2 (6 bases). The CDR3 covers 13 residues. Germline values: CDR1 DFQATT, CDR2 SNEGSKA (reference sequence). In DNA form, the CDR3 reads TGCAGTGCTAGTCCCACGAACCGGGACTGGGCCAGTTTC. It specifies CSASPTNRDWASF.

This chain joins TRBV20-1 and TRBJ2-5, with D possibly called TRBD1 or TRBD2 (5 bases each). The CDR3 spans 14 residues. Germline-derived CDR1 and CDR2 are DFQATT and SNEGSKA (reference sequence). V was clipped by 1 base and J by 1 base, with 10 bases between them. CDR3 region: CSARGGFIQETQYF. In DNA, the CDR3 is TGCAGTGCTAGAGGGGGGTTTATCCAAGAGACCCAGTACTTC.

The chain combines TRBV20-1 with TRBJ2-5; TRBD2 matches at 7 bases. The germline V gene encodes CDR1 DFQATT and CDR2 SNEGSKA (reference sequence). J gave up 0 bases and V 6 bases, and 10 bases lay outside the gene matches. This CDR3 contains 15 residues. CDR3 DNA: TGCAGTGCCTCGGGGGTAGCGGGTAACCAAGAGACCCAGTACTTC. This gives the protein CSASGVAGNQETQYF.

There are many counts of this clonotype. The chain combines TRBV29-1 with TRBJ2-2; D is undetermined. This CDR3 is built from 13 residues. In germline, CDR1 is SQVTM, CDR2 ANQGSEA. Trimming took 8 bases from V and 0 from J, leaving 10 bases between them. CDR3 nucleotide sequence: TGCAGCTTCAGCGAATCGAACACCGGGGAGCTGTTTTTT. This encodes CSFSESNTGELFF.

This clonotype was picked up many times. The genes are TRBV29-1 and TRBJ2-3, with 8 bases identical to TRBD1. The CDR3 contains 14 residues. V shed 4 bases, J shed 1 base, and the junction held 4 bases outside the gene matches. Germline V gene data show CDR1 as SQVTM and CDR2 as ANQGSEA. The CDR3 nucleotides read TGCAGCGTTGGGACAGGGCCGGGCACAGATACGCAGTATTTT. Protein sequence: CSVGTGPGTDTQYF.

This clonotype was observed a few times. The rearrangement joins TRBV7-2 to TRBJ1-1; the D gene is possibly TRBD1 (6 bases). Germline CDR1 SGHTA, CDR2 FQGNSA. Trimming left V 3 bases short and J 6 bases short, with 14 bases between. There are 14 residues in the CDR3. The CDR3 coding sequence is TGTGCCAGCAGCTTTGAACAGGGTTACCCTGAAGCTTTCTTT. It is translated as CASSFEQGYPEAFF.

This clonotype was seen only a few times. The DNA of the CDR3 is TGTGCCAGCAGCTTAATTGGCAGGTCCCAAGAGACCCAGTACTTC. It is translated as CASSLIGRSQETQYF. The J gene is TRBJ2-5, the V gene TRBV7-2; D not resolved. Deletions cut 2 bases from V and 1 base from J, with 11 bases between. The CDR3 is 15 residues long. Per the germline V gene, CDR1 is SGHTA and CDR2 is FQGNSA.

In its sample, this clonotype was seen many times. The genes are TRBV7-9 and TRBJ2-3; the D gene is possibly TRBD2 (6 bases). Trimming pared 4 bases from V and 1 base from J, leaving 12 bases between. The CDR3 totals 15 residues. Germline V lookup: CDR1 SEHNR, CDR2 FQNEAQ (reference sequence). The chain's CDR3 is CASSYTGVGTDTQYF. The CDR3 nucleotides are TGTGCCAGCAGCTACACGGGAGTTGGCACAGATACGCAGTATTTT.